This T cell receptor (beta chain) stems from a study of memory CD4+ T cells and cytomegalovirus serostatus. TCRdb's copy holds only in-frame clones and misses some; the assay was immunoSEQ multiplex PCR. The sample gives tens of thousands of clones, around four fifths of which show up once; nearly 0.9% is in the top ten. This clone was seen a few times. The sort gate was single viable CD3+CD4+CD8-CD45RO+ cells for memory CD4+ T cells. V was clipped by 4 bases and J by 3 bases, with 15 bases between them. The CDR3 is 15 residues long. Germline loops: CDR1 LGHNA, CDR2 YNFKEQ. This receptor was obtained from an adult in good health and CMV-seronegative. This sequence joins TRBV4-2 and TRBJ1-2; D not resolved. The specimen was memory CD4+ T cells from blood. CDR3 DNA sequence: TGTGCCAGCAGCCCCTCGGCACTTATTTACTATGGCTACACCTTC. The encoded protein is CASSPSALIYYGYTF.